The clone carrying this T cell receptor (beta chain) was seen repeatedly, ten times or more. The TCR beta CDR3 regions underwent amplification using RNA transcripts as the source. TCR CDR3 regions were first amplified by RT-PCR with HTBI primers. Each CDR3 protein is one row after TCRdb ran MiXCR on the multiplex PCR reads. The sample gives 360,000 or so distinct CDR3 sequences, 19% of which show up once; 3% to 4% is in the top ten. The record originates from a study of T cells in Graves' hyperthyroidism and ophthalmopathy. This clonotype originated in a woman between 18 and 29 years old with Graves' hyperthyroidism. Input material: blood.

The CDR3 sequence is CASSPLRVNQETQYF. The CDR3 DNA reads TGCGCCAGCAGCCCGTTAAGGGTAAACCAAGAGACCCAGTACTTC. V and J are TRBV4-1 and TRBJ2-5; D not resolved. V lost 4 bases and J 0 bases, leaving 12 bases between the germline ends. Germline V gives CDR1 MGHRA, CDR2 YSYEKL. The length of the CDR3 is 15 residues.